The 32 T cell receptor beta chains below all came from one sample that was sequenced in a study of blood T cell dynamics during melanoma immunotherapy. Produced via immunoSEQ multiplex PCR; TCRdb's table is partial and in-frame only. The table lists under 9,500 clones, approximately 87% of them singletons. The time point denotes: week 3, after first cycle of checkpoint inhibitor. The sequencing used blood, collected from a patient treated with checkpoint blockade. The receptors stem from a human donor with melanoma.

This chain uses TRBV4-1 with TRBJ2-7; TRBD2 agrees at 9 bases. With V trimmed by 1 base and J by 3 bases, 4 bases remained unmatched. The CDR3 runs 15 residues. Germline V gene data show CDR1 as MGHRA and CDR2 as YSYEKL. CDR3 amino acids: CASSQGLAGVYEQYV. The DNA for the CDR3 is TGCGCCAGCAGCCAAGGATTAGCGGGAGTCTACGAGCAGTACGTC.

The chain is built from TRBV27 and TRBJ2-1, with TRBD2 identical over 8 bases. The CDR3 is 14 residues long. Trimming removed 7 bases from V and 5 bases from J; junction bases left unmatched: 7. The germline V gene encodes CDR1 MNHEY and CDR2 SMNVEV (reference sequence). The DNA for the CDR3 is TGTGCCAGCAACGGGAGGGCCCGGAACAATGAGCAGTTCTTC. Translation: CASNGRARNNEQFF.

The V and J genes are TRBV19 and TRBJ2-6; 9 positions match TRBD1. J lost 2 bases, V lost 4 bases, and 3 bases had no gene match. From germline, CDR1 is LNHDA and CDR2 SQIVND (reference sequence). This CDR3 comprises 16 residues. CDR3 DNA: TGTGCCAGTAGTAACACAGGGGGCACTGGGGCCAACGTCCTGACTTTC. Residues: CASSNTGGTGANVLTF.

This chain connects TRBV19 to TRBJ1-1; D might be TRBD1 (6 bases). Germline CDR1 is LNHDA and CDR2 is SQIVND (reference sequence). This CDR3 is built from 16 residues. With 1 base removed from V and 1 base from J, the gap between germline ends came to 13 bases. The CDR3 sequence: CASSIGGQPTNTEAFF. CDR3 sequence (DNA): TGTGCCAGTAGTATAGGGGGACAACCGACGAACACTGAAGCTTTCTTT.

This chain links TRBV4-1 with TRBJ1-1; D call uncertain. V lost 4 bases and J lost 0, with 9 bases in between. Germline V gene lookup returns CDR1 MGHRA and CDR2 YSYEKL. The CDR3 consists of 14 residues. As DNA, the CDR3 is TGCGCCAGCAGCCCTTGGGAGGTGAACACTGAAGCTTTCTTT. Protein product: CASSPWEVNTEAFF.

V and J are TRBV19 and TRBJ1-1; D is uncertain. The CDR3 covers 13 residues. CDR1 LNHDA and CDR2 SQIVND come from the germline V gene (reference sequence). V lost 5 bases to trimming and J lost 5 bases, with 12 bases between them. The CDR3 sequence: CASSPHLRTEAFF. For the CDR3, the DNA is TGTGCCAGTAGTCCCCACCTCAGAACTGAAGCTTTCTTT.

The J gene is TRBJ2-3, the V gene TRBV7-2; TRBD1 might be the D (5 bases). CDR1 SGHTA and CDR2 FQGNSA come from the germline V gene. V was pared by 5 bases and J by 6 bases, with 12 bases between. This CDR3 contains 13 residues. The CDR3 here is CASSLQGWDTQYF. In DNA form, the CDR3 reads TGTGCCAGCAGCCTTCAGGGCTGGGATACGCAGTATTTT.

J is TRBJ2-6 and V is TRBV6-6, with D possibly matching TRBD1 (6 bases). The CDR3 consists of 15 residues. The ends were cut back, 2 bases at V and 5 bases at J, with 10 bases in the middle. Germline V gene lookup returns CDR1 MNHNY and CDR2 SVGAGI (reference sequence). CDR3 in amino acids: CASSYQRDRANVLTF. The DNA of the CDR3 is TGTGCCAGCAGTTACCAAAGGGACAGGGCCAACGTCCTGACTTTC.

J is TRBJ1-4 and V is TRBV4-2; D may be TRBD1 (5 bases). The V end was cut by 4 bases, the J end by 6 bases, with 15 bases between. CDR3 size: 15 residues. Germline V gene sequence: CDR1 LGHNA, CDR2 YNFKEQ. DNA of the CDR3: TGTGCCAGCAGCCTCGAGGGGCAGCTCTATGAAAAACTGTTTTTT. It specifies CASSLEGQLYEKLFF.

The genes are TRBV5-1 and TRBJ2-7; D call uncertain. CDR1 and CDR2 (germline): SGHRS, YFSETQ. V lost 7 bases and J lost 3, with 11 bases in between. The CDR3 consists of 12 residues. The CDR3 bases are TGCGCCAGCTACACCACCCGCTACGAGCAGTACTTC. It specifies CASYTTRYEQYF.

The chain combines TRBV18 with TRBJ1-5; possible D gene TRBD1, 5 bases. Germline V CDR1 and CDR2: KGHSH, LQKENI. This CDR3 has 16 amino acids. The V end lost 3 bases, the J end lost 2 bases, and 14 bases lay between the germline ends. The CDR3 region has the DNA TGTGCCAGCTCACCTGAAGGGGCGAGGGGCAATCAGCCCCAGCATTTT. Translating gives CASSPEGARGNQPQHF.

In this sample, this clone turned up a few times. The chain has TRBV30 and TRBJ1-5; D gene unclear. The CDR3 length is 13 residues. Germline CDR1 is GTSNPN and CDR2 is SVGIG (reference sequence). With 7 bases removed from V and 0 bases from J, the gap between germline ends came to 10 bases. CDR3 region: CASAGDSNQPQHF. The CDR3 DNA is TGTGCCTCCGCCGGGGATAGCAATCAGCCCCAGCATTTT. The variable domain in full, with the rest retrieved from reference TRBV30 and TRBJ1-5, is SQTIHQWPATLVQPVGSPLSLECTVEGTSNPNLYWYRQAAGRGLQLLFYSVGIGQISSEVPQNLSASRPQDRQFILSSKKLLLSDSGFYLCASAGDSNQPQHFGDGTRLSIL.

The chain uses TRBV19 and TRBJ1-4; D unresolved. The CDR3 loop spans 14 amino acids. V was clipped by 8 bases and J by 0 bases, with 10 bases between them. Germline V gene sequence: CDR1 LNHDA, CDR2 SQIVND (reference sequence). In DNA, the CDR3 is TGTGCCAGTGCCGTACAAACAACTAATGAAAAACTGTTTTTT. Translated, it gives CASAVQTTNEKLFF.

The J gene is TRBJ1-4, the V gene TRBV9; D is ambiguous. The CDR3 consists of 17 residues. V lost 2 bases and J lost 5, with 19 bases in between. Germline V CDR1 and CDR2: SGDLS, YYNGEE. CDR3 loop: CASSVGGRASYNEKLFF. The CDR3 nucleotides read TGTGCCAGCAGCGTCGGTGGAAGGGCAAGCTACAATGAAAAACTGTTTTTT.

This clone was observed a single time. In nucleotides, the CDR3 is TGTGCCTGGAGGGGGGGGACAGGTATAGGTCAGCCCCAGCATTTT. Residues: CAWRGGTGIGQPQHF. The chain joins TRBV30 to TRBJ1-5; 8 bases align to TRBD1. This CDR3 comprises 15 residues. Germline V lookup: CDR1 GTSNPN, CDR2 SVGIG (reference sequence). Trimming took 3 bases from V and 6 from J; bases not matched to a gene: 10.

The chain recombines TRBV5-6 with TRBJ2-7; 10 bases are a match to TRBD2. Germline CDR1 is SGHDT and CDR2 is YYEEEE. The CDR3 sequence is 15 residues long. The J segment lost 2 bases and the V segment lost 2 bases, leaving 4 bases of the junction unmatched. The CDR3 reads CASSLGLAETYEQYF. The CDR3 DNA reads TGTGCCAGCAGCTTAGGACTAGCGGAAACCTACGAGCAGTACTTC.

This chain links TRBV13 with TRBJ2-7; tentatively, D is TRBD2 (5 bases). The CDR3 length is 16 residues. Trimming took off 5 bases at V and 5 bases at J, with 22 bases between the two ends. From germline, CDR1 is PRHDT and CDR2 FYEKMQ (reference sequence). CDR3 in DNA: TGTGCCAGCAGCGTCCGCCCCGGAGGAATATTCGACGAGCAGTACTTC. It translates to CASSVRPGGIFDEQYF. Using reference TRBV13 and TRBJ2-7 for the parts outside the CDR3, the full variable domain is AAGVIQSPRHLIKEKRETATLKCYPIPRHDTVYWYQQGPGQDPQFLISFYEKMQSDKGSIPDRFSAQQFSDYHSELNMSSLELGDSALYFCASSVRPGGIFDEQYFGPGTRLTVT.

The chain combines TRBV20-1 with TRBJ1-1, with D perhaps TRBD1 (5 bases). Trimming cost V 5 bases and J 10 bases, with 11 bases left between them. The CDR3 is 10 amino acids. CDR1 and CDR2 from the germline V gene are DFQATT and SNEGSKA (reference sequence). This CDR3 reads CSAAGVVAFF. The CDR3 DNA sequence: TGCAGTGCTGCGGGGGTAGTAGCTTTCTTT.

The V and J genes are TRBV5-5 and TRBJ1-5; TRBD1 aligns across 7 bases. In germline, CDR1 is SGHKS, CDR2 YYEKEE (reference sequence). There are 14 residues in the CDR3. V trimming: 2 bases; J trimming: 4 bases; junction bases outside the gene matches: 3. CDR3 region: CASSLQGRNQPQHF. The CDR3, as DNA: TGTGCCAGCAGCTTACAGGGGCGAAATCAGCCCCAGCATTTT.

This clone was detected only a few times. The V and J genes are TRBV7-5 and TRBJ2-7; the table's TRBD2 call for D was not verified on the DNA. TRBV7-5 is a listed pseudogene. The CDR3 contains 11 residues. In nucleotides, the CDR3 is TGTGTCGGAACCGGGGGGGTCGAGCAGTACTTC. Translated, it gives CVGTGGVEQYF.

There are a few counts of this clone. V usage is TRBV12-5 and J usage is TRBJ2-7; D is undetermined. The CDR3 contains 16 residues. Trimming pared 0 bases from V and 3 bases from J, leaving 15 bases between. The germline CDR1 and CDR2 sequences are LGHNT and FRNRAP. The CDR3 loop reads CASGLVLHSGGYEQYF. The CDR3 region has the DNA TGTGCTAGTGGTTTGGTACTCCACTCCGGTGGCTACGAGCAGTACTTC.

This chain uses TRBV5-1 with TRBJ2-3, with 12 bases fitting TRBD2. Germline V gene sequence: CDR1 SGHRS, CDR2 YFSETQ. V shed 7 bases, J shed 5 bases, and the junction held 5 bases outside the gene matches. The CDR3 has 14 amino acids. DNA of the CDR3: TGCGCCAGCTCAAGACTAGCGGGAGTAGATACGCAGTATTTT. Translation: CASSRLAGVDTQYF.

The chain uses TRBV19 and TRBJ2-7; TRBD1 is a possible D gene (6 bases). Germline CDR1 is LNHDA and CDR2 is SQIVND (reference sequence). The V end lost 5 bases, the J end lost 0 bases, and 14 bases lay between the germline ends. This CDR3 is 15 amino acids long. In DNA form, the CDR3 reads TGTGCCAGTAGTCCGGGACACGGCCTCTCCTACGAGCAGTACTTC. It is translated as CASSPGHGLSYEQYF.

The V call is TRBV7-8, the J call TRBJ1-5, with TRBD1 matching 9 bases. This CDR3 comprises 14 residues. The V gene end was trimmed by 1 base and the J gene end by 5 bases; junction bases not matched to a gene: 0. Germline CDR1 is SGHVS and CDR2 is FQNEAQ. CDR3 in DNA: TGTGCCAGCAGCTTAGGGACAGGGGATCAGCCCCAGCATTTT. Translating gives CASSLGTGDQPQHF.

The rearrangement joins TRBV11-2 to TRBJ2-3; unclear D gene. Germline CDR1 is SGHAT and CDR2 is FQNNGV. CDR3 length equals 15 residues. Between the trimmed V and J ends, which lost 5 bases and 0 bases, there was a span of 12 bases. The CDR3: CASSNVRLSTDTQYF. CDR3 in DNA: TGTGCCAGCAGCAACGTCCGACTGAGCACAGATACGCAGTATTTT.

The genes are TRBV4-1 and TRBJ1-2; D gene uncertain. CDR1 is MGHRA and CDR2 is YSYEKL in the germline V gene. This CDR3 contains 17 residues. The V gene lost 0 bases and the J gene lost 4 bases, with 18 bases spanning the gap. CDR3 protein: CASSQESTGLSPYGYTF. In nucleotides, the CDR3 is TGCGCCAGCAGCCAAGAGTCAACGGGTCTTTCCCCCTATGGCTACACCTTC.

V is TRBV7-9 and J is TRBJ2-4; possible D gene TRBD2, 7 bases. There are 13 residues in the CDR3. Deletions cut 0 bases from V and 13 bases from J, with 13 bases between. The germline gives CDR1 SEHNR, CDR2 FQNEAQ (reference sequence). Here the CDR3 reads CASSLAGTGGQYF. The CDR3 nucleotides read TGTGCCAGCAGCTTAGCCGGGACGGGGGGCCAGTACTTC.

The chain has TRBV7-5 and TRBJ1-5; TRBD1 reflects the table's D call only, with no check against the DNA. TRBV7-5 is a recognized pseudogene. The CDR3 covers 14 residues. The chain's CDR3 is CVRSFSGANQPQHF. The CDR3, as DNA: TGTGTCAGAAGCTTTTCAGGGGCCAATCAGCCCCAGCATTTT.

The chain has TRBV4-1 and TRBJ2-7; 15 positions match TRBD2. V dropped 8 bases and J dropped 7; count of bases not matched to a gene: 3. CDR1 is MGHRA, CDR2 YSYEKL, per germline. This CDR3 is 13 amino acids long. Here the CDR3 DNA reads TGCGCCAGCGGACTAGCGGGGGGGCGGGAGCAGTACTTC. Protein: CASGLAGGREQYF.

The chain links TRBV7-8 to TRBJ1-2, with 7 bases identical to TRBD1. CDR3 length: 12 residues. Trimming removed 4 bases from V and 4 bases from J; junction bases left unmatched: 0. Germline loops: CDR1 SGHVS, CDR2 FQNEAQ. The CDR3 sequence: CASSSGGYGYTF. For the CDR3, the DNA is TGTGCCAGCAGCTCAGGGGGCTATGGCTACACCTTC.

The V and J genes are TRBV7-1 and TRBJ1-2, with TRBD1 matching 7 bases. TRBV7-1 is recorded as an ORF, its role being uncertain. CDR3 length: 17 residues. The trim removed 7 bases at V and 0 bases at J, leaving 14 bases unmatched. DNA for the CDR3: TGTGCCAGCACGGAGGGGGCAGCCCTAGCTTCTAACTATGGCTACACCTTC. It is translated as CASTEGAALASNYGYTF.

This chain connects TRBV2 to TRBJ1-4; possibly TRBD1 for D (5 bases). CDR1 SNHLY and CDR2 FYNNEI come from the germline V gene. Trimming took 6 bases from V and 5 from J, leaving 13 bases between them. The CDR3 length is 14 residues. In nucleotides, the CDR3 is TGTGCCAGCAGCGCGACAGTGATAAATGAAAAACTGTTTTTT. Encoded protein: CASSATVINEKLFF.